The clone carrying this T cell receptor (beta chain) was seen a handful of times. These data originate in a study of blood T cell repertoires in COVID-19. Repertoires were generated with immunoSEQ multiplex PCR, while TCRdb's copy carries only in-frame clones and drops some. Of more than 85,000 clones listed, 75% to 80% are singletons. V was clipped by 2 bases and J by 4 bases; unmatched bases: 13. Germline-derived CDR1 and CDR2 are LNHNV and YYDKDF (reference sequence). This CDR3 comprises 19 residues. The specimen was peripheral blood. The TCR originated in a woman older than 75 with active or convalescent COVID-19. This chain links TRBV15 with TRBJ2-1; TRBD2 matches at 11 bases. This CDR3 reads CATSRTGTSGVLYYNEQFF. The CDR3 DNA reads TGTGCCACCAGCAGAACCGGGACTAGCGGTGTCTTATATTACAATGAGCAGTTCTTC.